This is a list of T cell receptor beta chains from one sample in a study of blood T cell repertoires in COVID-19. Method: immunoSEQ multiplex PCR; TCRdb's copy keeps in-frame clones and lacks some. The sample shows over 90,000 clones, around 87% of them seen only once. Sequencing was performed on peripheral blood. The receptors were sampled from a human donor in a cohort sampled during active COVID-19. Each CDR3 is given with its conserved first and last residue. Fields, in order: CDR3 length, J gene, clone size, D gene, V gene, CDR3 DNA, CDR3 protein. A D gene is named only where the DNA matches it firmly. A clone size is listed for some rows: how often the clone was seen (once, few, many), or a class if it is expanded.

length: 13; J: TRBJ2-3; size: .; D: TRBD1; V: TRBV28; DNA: TGTGCCAGCGGACAGGGCGACACAGATACGCAGTATTTT; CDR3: CASGQGDTDTQYF
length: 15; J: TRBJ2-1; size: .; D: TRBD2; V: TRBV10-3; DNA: TGTGCCATCAGTGAGACTAGCGGGGCCTACAATGAGCAGTTCTTC; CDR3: CAISETSGAYNEQFF
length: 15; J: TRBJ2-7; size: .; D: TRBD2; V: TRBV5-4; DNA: TGTGCCAGCAGCCCCGGGACTAGCATCCTCTACGAGCAGTACTTC; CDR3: CASSPGTSILYEQYF
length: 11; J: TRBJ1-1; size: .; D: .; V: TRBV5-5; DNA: TGTGCCAGCAGTGGAGGCACTGAAGCTTTCTTT; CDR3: CASSGGTEAFF
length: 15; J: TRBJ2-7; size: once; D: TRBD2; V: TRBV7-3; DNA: TGTGCCAGCAGCTTCCAAAGCGGGACCCCCCACGAGCAGTACTTC; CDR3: CASSFQSGTPHEQYF
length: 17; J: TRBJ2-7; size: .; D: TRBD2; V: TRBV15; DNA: TGTGCCACCAGCTTGGGACTAGCGGGAGGAATCTCCTACGAGCAGTACTTC; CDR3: CATSLGLAGGISYEQYF
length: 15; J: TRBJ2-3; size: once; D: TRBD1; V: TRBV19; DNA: TGTGCCAGTAGTATGACAGGGCGGAGCACAGATACGCAGTATTTT; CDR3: CASSMTGRSTDTQYF
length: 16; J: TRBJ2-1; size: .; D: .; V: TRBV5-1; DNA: TGCGCCAGCAGCTTGAGCGGTGGTAACTCCTACAATGAGCAGTTCTTC; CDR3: CASSLSGGNSYNEQFF
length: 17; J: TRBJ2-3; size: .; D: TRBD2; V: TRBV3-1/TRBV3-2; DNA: TGTGCCAGCAGCCGCCGGAAAGGTCTAGCGGGAGGAGATACGCAGTATTTT; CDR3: CASSRRKGLAGGDTQYF
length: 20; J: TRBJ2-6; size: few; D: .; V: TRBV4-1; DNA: TGCGCCAGCAGCCAAAAGGGAGACAGGACTGATCGCTCTGGGGCCAACGTCCTGACTTTC; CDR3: CASSQKGDRTDRSGANVLTF
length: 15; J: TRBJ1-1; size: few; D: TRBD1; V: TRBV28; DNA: TGTGCCAGCAGTTCGCCCGGACAGGGGGACACTGAAGCTTTCTTT; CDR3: CASSSPGQGDTEAFF
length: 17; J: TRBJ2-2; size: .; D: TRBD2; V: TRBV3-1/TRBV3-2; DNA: TGTGCCAGCAGCCAAGCGGGAGGTCTGGATAACACCGGGGAGCTGTTTTTT; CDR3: CASSQAGGLDNTGELFF
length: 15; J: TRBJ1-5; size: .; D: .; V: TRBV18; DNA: TGTGCCAGCTCACCCCTCGGACAGCCAGATCAGCCCCAGCATTTT; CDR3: CASSPLGQPDQPQHF
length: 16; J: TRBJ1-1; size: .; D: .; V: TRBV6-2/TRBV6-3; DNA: TGTGCCAGCAGCCCGGGCAGGGGAGGGTACGACACTGAAGCTTTCTTT; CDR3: CASSPGRGGYDTEAFF
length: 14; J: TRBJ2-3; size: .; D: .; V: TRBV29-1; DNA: TGCAGCGTTGAAGGACTAGGGGCCACAGATACGCAGTATTTT; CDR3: CSVEGLGATDTQYF
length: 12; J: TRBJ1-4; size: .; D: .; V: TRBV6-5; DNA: TGTGCCAGCGGCGCTACGAGGGAAAAACTGTTTTTT; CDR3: CASGATREKLFF
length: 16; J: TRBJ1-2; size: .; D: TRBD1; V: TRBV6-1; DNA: TGTGCCAGCAGTGAACTGTCACCAGGGGGCGCGTTTGGCTACACCTTC; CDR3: CASSELSPGGAFGYTF
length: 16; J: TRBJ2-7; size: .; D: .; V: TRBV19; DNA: TGTGCCAGTAGTATCCTCATCCGGGGGGCGAGGAACGAGCAGTACTTC; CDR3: CASSILIRGARNEQYF
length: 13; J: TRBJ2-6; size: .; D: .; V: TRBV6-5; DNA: TGTGCCAGCTCGACTCCAGGGGCCAACGTCCTGACTTTC; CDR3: CASSTPGANVLTF
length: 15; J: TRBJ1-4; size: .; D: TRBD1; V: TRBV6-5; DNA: TGTGCCAGTAAACCACAGGGGGCGGCTAATGAAAAACTGTTTTTT; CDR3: CASKPQGAANEKLFF
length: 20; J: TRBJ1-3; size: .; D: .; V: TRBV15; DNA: TGTGCCACCAGCAGAGATGGAGGCAGACTTTGGCAATTTTCTGGAAACACCATATATTTT; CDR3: CATSRDGGRLWQFSGNTIYF
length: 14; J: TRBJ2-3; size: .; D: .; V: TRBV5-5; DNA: TGTGCCAGCGGCTTGGGGGGAGTCGTAGATACGCAGTATTTT; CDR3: CASGLGGVVDTQYF
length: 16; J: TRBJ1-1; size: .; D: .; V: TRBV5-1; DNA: .; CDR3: CASSPFGPGSDTEAFF
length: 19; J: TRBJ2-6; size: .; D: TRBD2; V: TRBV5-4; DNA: TGTGCCAGCAGCCCCCGGGGGGGGGCGACAGACTCTGGGGCCAACGTCCTGACTTTC; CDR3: CASSPRGGATDSGANVLTF
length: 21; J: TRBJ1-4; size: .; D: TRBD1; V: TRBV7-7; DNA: TGTGCCAGCAGCTTAGGTATTTTTCAGAGGGTTTCCCGGGACAGGGGGCAAAAACTGTTTTTT; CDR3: CASSLGIFQRVSRDRGQKLFF
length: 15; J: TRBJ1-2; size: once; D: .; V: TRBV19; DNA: TGTGCCAGTAGAGTCCTACAGAACACTAACTATGGCTACACCTTC; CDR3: CASRVLQNTNYGYTF
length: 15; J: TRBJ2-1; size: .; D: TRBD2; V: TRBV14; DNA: TGTGCCAGCAGCCAAGCTAGCGGAGGTTTCAATGAGCAGTTCTTC; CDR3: CASSQASGGFNEQFF
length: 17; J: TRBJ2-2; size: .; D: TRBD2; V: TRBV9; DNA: TGTGCCAGCAGCGTAGCTAGCGGGGGTGATTACACCGGGGAGCTGTTTTTT; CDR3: CASSVASGGDYTGELFF
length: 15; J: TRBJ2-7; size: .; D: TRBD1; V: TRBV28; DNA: TGTGCCAGCACTGCTCCGGGACAGGGGGCCTACGAGCAGTACTTC; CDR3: CASTAPGQGAYEQYF
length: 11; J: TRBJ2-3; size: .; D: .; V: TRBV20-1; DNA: TGCAGTGCTAGCATCGGGGATACGCAGTATTTT; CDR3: CSASIGDTQYF
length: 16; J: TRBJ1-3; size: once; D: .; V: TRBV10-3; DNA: TGTGCCACGACGGGTGGCGGAAATGCGGGCGGAAACACCATATATTTT; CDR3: CATTGGGNAGGNTIYF
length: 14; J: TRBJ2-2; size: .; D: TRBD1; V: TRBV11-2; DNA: TGTGCCATACGACAGGGGCGGGCCACCGGGGAGCTGTTTTTT; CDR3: CAIRQGRATGELFF
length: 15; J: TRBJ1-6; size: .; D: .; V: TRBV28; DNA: TGTGCCAGCAAGGGGCAGAGCTCCTATAATTCACCCCTCCACTTT; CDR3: CASKGQSSYNSPLHF
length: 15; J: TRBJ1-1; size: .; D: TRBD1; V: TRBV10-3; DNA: TGTGCCATCAGTGCGGAGGGGGCCCGTAACACTGAAGCTTTCTTT; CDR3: CAISAEGARNTEAFF
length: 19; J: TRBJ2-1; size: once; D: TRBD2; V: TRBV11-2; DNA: TGTGCCAGCAGCTCTACGGGACTAGCGGGAGGAGGGTATTACAATGAGCAGTTCTTC; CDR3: CASSSTGLAGGGYYNEQFF
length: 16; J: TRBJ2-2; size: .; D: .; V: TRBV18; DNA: TGTGCCAGCTCACCACCGGGCCCGAGGGCCACCGGGGAGCTGTTTTTT; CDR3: CASSPPGPRATGELFF
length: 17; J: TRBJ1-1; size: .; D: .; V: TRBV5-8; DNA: TGTGCCAGCAGCTTGGAACAGCCGCTCTTTAAGGAACCTGAAGCTTTCTTT; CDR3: CASSLEQPLFKEPEAFF
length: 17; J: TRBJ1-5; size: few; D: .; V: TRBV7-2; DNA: TGTGCCAGCAGCTTAGGAGACGGGGGTCCGAGCAATCAGCCCCAGCATTTT; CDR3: CASSLGDGGPSNQPQHF
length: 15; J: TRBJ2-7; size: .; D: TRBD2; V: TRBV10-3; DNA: TGTGCCATCGGCACGATAGCGGGAGGGATCTACGAGCAGTACTTC; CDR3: CAIGTIAGGIYEQYF
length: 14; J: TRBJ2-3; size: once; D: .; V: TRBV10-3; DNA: TGTGCCATCAGTGACTCAGGCAGCACAGATACGCAGTATTTT; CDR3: CAISDSGSTDTQYF
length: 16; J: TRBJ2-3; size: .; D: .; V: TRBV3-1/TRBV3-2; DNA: TGTGCCAGCAGCCAAAAAATGGCGGGTGTAACTTATACGCAGTATTTT; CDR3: CASSQKMAGVTYTQYF
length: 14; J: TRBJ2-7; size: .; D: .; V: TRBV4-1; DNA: TGCGCCAGCAGCCAGGAAGACAGCCTTAGGGCGGTGTACTTC; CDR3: CASSQEDSLRAVYF
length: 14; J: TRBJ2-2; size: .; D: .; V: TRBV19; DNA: TGTGCCAGTACTAAGGGGATGAGTTCCGGGGAGCTGTTTTTT; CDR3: CASTKGMSSGELFF
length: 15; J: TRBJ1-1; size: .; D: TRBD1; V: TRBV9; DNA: TGTGCCAGCAGCCCCCAGGGGGCTAAGGAAACTGAAGCTTTCTTT; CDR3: CASSPQGAKETEAFF
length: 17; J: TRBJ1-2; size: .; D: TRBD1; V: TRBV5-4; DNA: TGTGCCAGCAGAACCGGGACAGGGACAAATTTTCCTTATGGCTACACCTTC; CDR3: CASRTGTGTNFPYGYTF
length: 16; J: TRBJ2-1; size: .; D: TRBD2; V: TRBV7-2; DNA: TGTGCCAGCAGCTTAGGCTTGACTAGCGGGAGGGGTGAGCAGTTCTTC; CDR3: CASSLGLTSGRGEQFF
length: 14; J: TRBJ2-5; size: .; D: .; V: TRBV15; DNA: TGTGCCACCAGCAGAGTGGCAGGTCGGGAGACCCAGTACTTC; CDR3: CATSRVAGRETQYF
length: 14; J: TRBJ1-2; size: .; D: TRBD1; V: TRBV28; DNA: TGTGCCAGCAGTTTCCAGGGGGCCGACTATGGCTACACCTTC; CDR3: CASSFQGADYGYTF
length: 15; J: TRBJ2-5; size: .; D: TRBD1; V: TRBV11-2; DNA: TGTGCCAGCAGCTTAGGGGGACAGGGCCAAGAGACCCAGTACTTC; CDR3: CASSLGGQGQETQYF
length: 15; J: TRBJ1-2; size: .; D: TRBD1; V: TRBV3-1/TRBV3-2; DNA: TGTGCCAGCAGCCAAGCCGGGACAGGGTCCTATGGCTACACCTTC; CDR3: CASSQAGTGSYGYTF
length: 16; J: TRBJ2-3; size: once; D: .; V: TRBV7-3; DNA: TGTGCCAGCAGCTTATCCAGCGGCCATAGCACAGATACGCAGTATTTT; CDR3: CASSLSSGHSTDTQYF
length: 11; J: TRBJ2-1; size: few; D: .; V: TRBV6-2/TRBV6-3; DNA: TGTGCCAGCAGTGACCCTAGTAAGCAGTTCTTC; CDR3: CASSDPSKQFF
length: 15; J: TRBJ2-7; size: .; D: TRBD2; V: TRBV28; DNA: TGTGCCAGCCGGGGCCGAAGCGGGAGTTCTTACGAGCAGTACTTC; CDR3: CASRGRSGSSYEQYF
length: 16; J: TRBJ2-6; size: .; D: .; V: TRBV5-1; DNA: TGCGCCAGCAGCTTGGGACCTAGCTCTGGGGCCAACGTCCTGACTTTC; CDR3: CASSLGPSSGANVLTF
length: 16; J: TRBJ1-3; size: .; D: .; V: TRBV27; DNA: TGTGCCAGCAGTTTAAGGGGTCCAGATGCTGGAAACACCATATATTTT; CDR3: CASSLRGPDAGNTIYF